The 14 T cell receptor beta chains below all came from one sample that was sequenced in a study of CD8 T cells in Susac syndrome. cDNA came from roughly 0.53 to 1 ug RNA primed by random hexamers. TCRdb recomputed calls from the immunoSEQ multiplex PCR reads with MiXCR, one row per CDR3 protein. This sample has some 110,000 distinct CDR3 sequences; around 92% occur once, and the top ten carry 0.085% to 0.095%. Sample: CD4+ T cells from PBMCs. These TCRs come from a human donor with multiple sclerosis.

The rearrangement links TRBV4-3 to TRBJ2-3, with no clear D. V was clipped by 4 bases and J by 0 bases, with 11 bases between them. This CDR3 has 15 residues. CDR1 and CDR2 (germline): LGHNA, YSLEER. In nucleotides, the CDR3 is TGCGCCAGCAGCCTTCGGCAGATCAGCACAGATACGCAGTATTTT. Translation gives CASSLRQISTDTQYF.

The rearrangement uses TRBV5-1 and TRBJ2-3; D unresolved. Germline values: CDR1 SGHRS, CDR2 YFSETQ. This CDR3 has 15 residues. The V and J ends lost 2 bases and 5 bases respectively, with 15 bases between them. In DNA form, the CDR3 reads TGCGCCAGCAGCTTCGCCGACCCTGACCTAGATACGCAGTATTTT. This sequence encodes CASSFADPDLDTQYF. The full variable domain, completed using reference TRBV5-1 and TRBJ2-3, is KAGVTQTPRYLIKTRGQQVTLSCSPISGHRSVSWYQQTPGQGLQFLFEYFSETQRNKGNFPGRFSGRQFSNSRSEMNVSTLELGDSALYLCASSFADPDLDTQYFGPGTRLTVL.

The genes are TRBV7-3 and TRBJ1-3, with 8 bases that match TRBD1. With 3 bases clipped from V and 8 bases from J, the junction kept 3 bases outside the gene matches. Germline lookup yields CDR1 SGHTA and CDR2 FQGTGA. The CDR3 has 13 amino acids. DNA for the CDR3: TGTGCCAGCAGCTTCGGACAGGGAGACACCATATATTTT. Protein sequence: CASSFGQGDTIYF.

The chain employs TRBV28 and TRBJ1-1; D not resolved. V shed 6 bases and J shed 7 bases, with 15 bases lying between them. The CDR3 has 13 amino acids. From germline, CDR1 is MDHEN and CDR2 SYDVKM. CDR3 nucleotides: TGTGCCAGCAGCCCCCGTCCGGGCCGTGAAGCTTTCTTT. Translation: CASSPRPGREAFF. The variable domain in full, completed from reference TRBV28 and TRBJ1-1, reads DVKVTQSSRYLVKRTGEKVFLECVQDMDHENMFWYRQDPGLGLRLIYFSYDVKMKEKGDIPEGYSVSREKKERFSLILESASTNQTSMYLCASSPRPGREAFFGQGTRLTVV.

This chain's CDR3 is CASSESVQPQHF. Here the CDR3 DNA reads TGTGCCAGCAGTGAAAGTGTCCAGCCCCAGCATTTT. The rearrangement joins TRBV2 to TRBJ1-5, with D unresolved. CDR3 length: 12 amino acids. Germline V gene data show CDR1 as SNHLY and CDR2 as FYNNEI. V dropped 2 bases and J dropped 7 bases, with 6 bases sitting between them.

The chain carries TRBV6-5 and TRBJ2-4, with TRBD1 matching over 7 bases. After removal of 0 bases from V and 0 bases from J, the junction contained 8 bases not matched to a gene. Germline-derived CDR1 and CDR2 are MNHEY and SVGAGI. This CDR3 spans 18 amino acids. CDR3 protein: CASSYSYWDSIAKNIQYF. CDR3 DNA: TGTGCCAGCAGTTACTCGTACTGGGACAGCATAGCCAAAAACATTCAGTACTTC.

V is TRBV20-1 and J is TRBJ1-1, with D tentatively TRBD1 (5 bases). CDR1 and CDR2 (germline): DFQATT, SNEGSKA (reference sequence). The germline V and J ends were trimmed by 6 bases and 4 bases, with 12 bases remaining between them. The CDR3 runs 12 residues. In DNA form, the CDR3 reads TGCAGTGCGGCCCGGGGGAGCACTGAAGCTTTCTTT. It encodes CSAARGSTEAFF.

V is TRBV7-3 and J is TRBJ2-3, with TRBD2 identical over 8 bases. The V segment lost 5 bases and the J segment 15 bases; nucleotides outside the gene matches: 7. CDR1 is SGHTA, CDR2 FQGTGA, per germline. This CDR3 has 11 amino acids. CDR3 DNA: TGTGCCAGCAGCCCAACCGCGGGGGGATATTTT. Translating gives CASSPTAGGYF.

The chain uses TRBV5-1 and TRBJ2-1; D is uncertain. This CDR3 has 11 amino acids. Trimming shortened V by 2 bases and J by 8 bases, and 5 bases separated the two germline ends. The germline V gene encodes CDR1 SGHRS and CDR2 YFSETQ. CDR3 amino acids: CASSFSHEQFF. The CDR3 region has the DNA TGCGCCAGCAGCTTCAGCCATGAGCAGTTCTTC.

Regarding this clonotype: Sequence at one end of the junction differs from germline and may be a read error. The chain employs TRBV19 and TRBJ2-1; tentative D call: TRBD1 (5 bases). Per the germline V gene, CDR1 is LNHDA and CDR2 is SQIVND (reference sequence). CDR3 size: 15 residues. This chain's CDR3 is CASRIGALSYNEQFF. Here the CDR3 DNA reads TGTGCCAGTAGAATAGGGGCCCTTTCCTACAATGAGCAGTTCTTC.

The chain recombines TRBV6-5 with TRBJ2-5; TRBD2 agrees at 8 bases. V shed 2 bases and J 1 base; nucleotides not matched to a gene: 6. In germline, CDR1 is MNHEY, CDR2 SVGAGI. CDR3 length: 16 amino acids. This CDR3 is CASSYLTGGGQETQYF. In DNA, the CDR3 is TGTGCCAGCAGTTACCTTACGGGGGGGGGCCAAGAGACCCAGTACTTC.

The chain couples TRBV12-3 or TRBV12-4 to TRBJ2-1, with TRBD1 matching over 8 bases. With V trimmed by 1 base and J by 0 bases, 2 bases remained unmatched. The CDR3 runs to 16 residues. This CDR3 is CASSLGTGGSYNEQFF. CDR3 nucleotide sequence: TGTGCCAGCAGTTTAGGAACAGGGGGCTCCTACAATGAGCAGTTCTTC.

This sequence joins TRBV2 and TRBJ1-1; D is uncertain. V gave up 1 base and J gave up 2 bases, with 5 bases separating them. Germline CDR1 is SNHLY and CDR2 is FYNNEI. The CDR3 consists of 13 residues. This chain's CDR3 is CASSEEYNTEAFF. The CDR3 DNA reads as TGTGCCAGCAGTGAAGAGTATAACACTGAAGCTTTCTTT.

The chain links TRBV5-1 to TRBJ2-2; possibly TRBD2 for D (5 bases). This CDR3 has 16 residues. Looked up from germline, CDR1 is SGHRS and CDR2 is YFSETQ. Trimming removed 3 bases from V and 0 bases from J, with 12 bases in between. CDR3 DNA: TGCGCCAGCAGCTCGGGGTTCGGGGCGAACACCGGGGAGCTGTTTTTT. Residues: CASSSGFGANTGELFF.